The rows below give T cell receptor beta chains drawn from one sample of a study of monozygotic twins with inflammatory bowel disease. TCRdb reprocessed the 5' RACE reads; each CDR3 protein has one entry and no DNA is given. The sample's table shows fewer than 450,000 distinct CDR3 sequences. The sample taken for sequencing was blood. These receptors originate from a human donor with ulcerative colitis or Crohn's disease, or a healthy co-twin of an affected twin (not recorded which). CDR3s include the opening cysteine and the closing phenylalanine or tryptophan.

v_gene: TRBV5-1; j_gene: TRBJ2-7; CDR3aa: CASSSQGSLSEQYF
v_gene: TRBV7-8; j_gene: TRBJ1-1; CDR3aa: CASSLLDRVNTEAFF
v_gene: TRBV20-1; j_gene: TRBJ1-5; CDR3aa: CSASVGTGIGGQPQHF
v_gene: TRBV4-1; j_gene: TRBJ2-7; CDR3aa: CASSQAPSFLSREQYF
v_gene: TRBV11-1; j_gene: TRBJ2-4; CDR3aa: CASSPFGQRIPPGAKNIQYF
v_gene: TRBV20-1; j_gene: TRBJ2-3; CDR3aa: CSARDLRQGGLYF
v_gene: TRBV4-2; j_gene: TRBJ2-7; CDR3aa: CASRTGSWSDEQYF
v_gene: TRBV5-1; j_gene: TRBJ2-7; CDR3aa: CASSQQIAGTGGRYEQYF
v_gene: TRBV20-1; j_gene: TRBJ1-1; CDR3aa: CSAPRPTGWGTEAFF
v_gene: TRBV6-5; j_gene: TRBJ2-1; CDR3aa: CASSYEDSRYNEQFF
v_gene: TRBV2; j_gene: TRBJ1-5; CDR3aa: CASSFIRGSNQPQHF
v_gene: TRBV20-1; j_gene: TRBJ2-3; CDR3aa: CSASPPSGLAGVGYTDTQYF
v_gene: TRBV6-1; j_gene: TRBJ2-7; CDR3aa: CASSGQGVRYEQYF
v_gene: TRBV5-1; j_gene: TRBJ2-3; CDR3aa: CASSLIGRTDTQYF
v_gene: TRBV6-5; j_gene: TRBJ1-5; CDR3aa: CASSYAPGVQPQHF
v_gene: TRBV7-3; j_gene: TRBJ2-2; CDR3aa: CASSLISSGSSSGELFF
v_gene: TRBV6-1; j_gene: TRBJ2-7; CDR3aa: CASWTSPRDYEQYF
v_gene: TRBV7-2; j_gene: TRBJ1-2; CDR3aa: CASSPGQANYGYTF
v_gene: TRBV4-1; j_gene: TRBJ1-1; CDR3aa: CASSSLPGGMAFF
v_gene: TRBV3-1; j_gene: TRBJ2-7; CDR3aa: CASSFRGLHEQYF
v_gene: TRBV4-3; j_gene: TRBJ2-1; CDR3aa: CASSQDRALGGTYNEQFF
v_gene: TRBV12-3/TRBV12-4; j_gene: TRBJ2-7; CDR3aa: CASSLAGDVDYEQYF
v_gene: TRBV30; j_gene: TRBJ1-4; CDR3aa: CAWSPLAATNEKLFF
v_gene: TRBV7-9; j_gene: TRBJ2-4; CDR3aa: CASSLVGSDIQYF
v_gene: TRBV29-1; j_gene: TRBJ2-7; CDR3aa: CSVTNRGEEQYF
v_gene: TRBV5-1; j_gene: TRBJ1-5; CDR3aa: CASSGDGNQPQHF
v_gene: TRBV19; j_gene: TRBJ1-6; CDR3aa: CATTERDRGNSPLHF
v_gene: TRBV9; j_gene: TRBJ1-6; CDR3aa: CASSVGNRVESPLHF
v_gene: TRBV7-2; j_gene: TRBJ2-1; CDR3aa: CASSFPPVYGQFF
v_gene: TRBV15; j_gene: TRBJ1-4; CDR3aa: CATSRRQTNEKLFF
v_gene: TRBV10-3; j_gene: TRBJ2-5; CDR3aa: CAISATGGEETQYF
v_gene: TRBV20-1; j_gene: TRBJ2-7; CDR3aa: CSADTGLAGNEQYF
v_gene: TRBV20-1; j_gene: TRBJ1-5; CDR3aa: CSARRYVAGLDQPQHF
v_gene: TRBV3-1; j_gene: TRBJ1-2; CDR3aa: CASSQGANSRYGYTF
v_gene: TRBV5-1; j_gene: TRBJ2-2; CDR3aa: CASSSGLAGGPNTGELFF
v_gene: TRBV9; j_gene: TRBJ1-2; CDR3aa: CASSGWQQKYGYTF
v_gene: TRBV12-3/TRBV12-4; j_gene: TRBJ2-4; CDR3aa: CASSSIGSPAKNIQYF
v_gene: TRBV11-1; j_gene: TRBJ2-2; CDR3aa: CASSAPGQGASGELFF
v_gene: TRBV5-6; j_gene: TRBJ1-1; CDR3aa: CASSWGTGGTEAFF
v_gene: TRBV6-5; j_gene: TRBJ1-2; CDR3aa: CASSNLDRARGYTF
v_gene: TRBV5-1; j_gene: TRBJ1-2; CDR3aa: CASSPNPTGDFYGYTF
v_gene: TRBV5-1; j_gene: TRBJ2-7; CDR3aa: CASSLAGGPTYEQYF
v_gene: TRBV7-3; j_gene: TRBJ1-1; CDR3aa: CASSFLGSPEAFF
v_gene: TRBV27; j_gene: TRBJ1-2; CDR3aa: CASRHRTGRGDNYGYTF
v_gene: TRBV6-5; j_gene: TRBJ2-3; CDR3aa: CASSSTRDATQYF
v_gene: TRBV20-1; j_gene: TRBJ2-3; CDR3aa: CSAWASRDSTDTQYF